This T cell receptor beta chain emerged from a study of T cell changes during pregnancy in multiple sclerosis. Assay used: immunoSEQ multiplex PCR; TCRdb lists only in-frame clones, some missing. The profile covers 75,000 to 85,000 clones, with approximately 93% appearing a single time and more than 2.5% taken by the ten largest. V was shortened by 3 bases and J by 5 bases, with 14 bases between the two germline ends. CDR1 and CDR2 from the germline V gene are SEHNR and FQNEAQ (reference sequence). The CDR3 is made up of 14 amino acids. Here the sequenced sample was peripheral blood, taken in the second trimester of pregnancy. The sequence was obtained from a female donor with multiple sclerosis, enrolled in a pregnancy study. This rearrangement joins TRBV7-9 to TRBJ2-7; D possibly corresponds to TRBD2 (5 bases). CDR3 protein: CASSLERREDEQYF. The CDR3 DNA reads TGTGCCAGCAGCTTGGAGCGGAGAGAGGACGAGCAGTACTTC. The full variable domain, in which reference TRBV7-9 and TRBJ2-7 provide the parts outside the CDR3, is DTGVSQNPRHKITKRGQNVTFRCDPISEHNRLYWYRQTLGQGPEFLTYFQNEAQLEKSRLLSDRFSAERPKGSFSTLEIQRTEQGDSAMYLCASSLERREDEQYFGPGTRLTVT.